This T cell receptor (beta chain) was recovered during a study of cytomegalovirus exposure and HLA in healthy donors. Whole-study results and caveats: Previous analysis showed most TCR beta V segments were productive about 87% or about 30% of the time. Prediction of most subjects' HLA-A and HLA-B alleles by TCR beta sequences was reportedly accurate. CMV antigen specificity was confirmed in vitro for a few CMV-associated chains.

Comments on this clone: Its antigen is not known.

The PCR was carried out with 60 Vbeta primers and 13 Jbeta primers. The data were produced by immunoSEQ multiplex PCR, yet TCRdb's version contains in-frame clones alone and is incomplete. The table lists more than 95,000 clones, 75% to 85% of them singletons. Donors in the study were healthy people who gave bone marrow. Trimming took 3 bases from V and 2 from J, leaving 17 bases between them. The CDR3 loop spans 16 amino acids. Germline lookup yields CDR1 MGHRA and CDR2 YSYEKL. Sequencing used PBMCs. The clonotype was recovered from a man in his forties in good health and CMV-seronegative. This sequence joins TRBV4-1 and TRBJ2-7; perhaps TRBD1 as D (6 bases). CDR3 in DNA: TGCGCCAGCAGCCACTTTTCCGGGACAAAGACCTACGAGCAGTACTTC. The encoded protein is CASSHFSGTKTYEQYF.